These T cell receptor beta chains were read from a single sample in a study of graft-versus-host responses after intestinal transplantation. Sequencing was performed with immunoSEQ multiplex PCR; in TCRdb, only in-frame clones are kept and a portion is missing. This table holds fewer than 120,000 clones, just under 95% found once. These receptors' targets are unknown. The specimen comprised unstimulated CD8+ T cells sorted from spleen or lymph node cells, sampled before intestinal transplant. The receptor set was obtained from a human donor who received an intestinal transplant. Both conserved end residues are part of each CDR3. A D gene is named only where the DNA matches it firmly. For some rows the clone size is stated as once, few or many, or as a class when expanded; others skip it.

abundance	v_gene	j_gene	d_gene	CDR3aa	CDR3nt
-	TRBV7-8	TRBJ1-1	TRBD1	CASSPGQGYTEAFF	TGTGCCAGCAGCCCGGGACAGGGGTACACTGAAGCTTTCTTT
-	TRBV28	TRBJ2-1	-	CASSLWDPSDNEQFF	TGTGCCAGCAGTTTGTGGGATCCCTCCGACAATGAGCAGTTCTTC
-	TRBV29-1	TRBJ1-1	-	CSVVEGLVTEAFF	TGCAGCGTTGTCGAGGGGTTGGTCACTGAAGCTTTCTTT
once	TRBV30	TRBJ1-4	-	CAWGGGDEKLFF	TGTGCCTGGGGGGGAGGGGATGAAAAACTGTTTTTT
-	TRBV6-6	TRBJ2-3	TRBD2	CASRTGGDTQYF	TGTGCCAGCAGGACGGGGGGAGATACGCAGTATTTT
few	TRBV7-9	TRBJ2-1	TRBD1	CASGFGTGLYEQFF	TGTGCCAGCGGCTTTGGGACAGGGCTTTACGAGCAGTTCTTC
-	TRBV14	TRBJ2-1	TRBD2	CASSQVWGVTSGSYNEQFF	TGTGCCAGCAGCCAAGTTTGGGGGGTGACTAGCGGCTCCTACAATGAGCAGTTCTTC
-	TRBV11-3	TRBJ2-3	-	CASSPRVADTQYF	TGTGCCAGCAGCCCCAGAGTGGCAGATACGCAGTATTTT
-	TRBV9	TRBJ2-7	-	CASGGRDSYEQYF	TGTGCCAGCGGGGGGCGGGACTCCTACGAGCAGTACTTC
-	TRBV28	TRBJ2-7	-	CAIQATGHIYEQYF	TGTGCCATCCAGGCGACAGGCCACATCTACGAGCAGTACTTC
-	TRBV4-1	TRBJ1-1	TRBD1	CASSQAPGGTEAFF	TGCGCCAGCAGCCAAGCCCCAGGGGGCACTGAAGCTTTCTTT
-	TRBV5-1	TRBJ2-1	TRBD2	CASSFTAGSYNEQFF	TGCGCCAGCAGCTTTACAGCGGGATCCTACAATGAGCAGTTCTTC
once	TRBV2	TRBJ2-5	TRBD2	CASSEAPGGQETQYF	TGTGCCAGCAGTGAAGCACCGGGGGGTCAAGAGACCCAGTACTTC
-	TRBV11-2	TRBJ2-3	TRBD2	CASSGHPTSESTDTQYF	TGTGCCAGCAGCGGCCATCCAACTAGCGAGAGCACAGATACGCAGTATTTT
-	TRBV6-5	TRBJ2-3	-	CASSDQRITDTQYF	TGTGCCAGCAGTGACCAGCGGATTACAGATACGCAGTATTTT
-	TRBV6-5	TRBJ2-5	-	CASRRQANQETQYF	TGTGCCAGCAGACGTCAGGCGAACCAAGAGACCCAGTACTTC
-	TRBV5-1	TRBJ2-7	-	CASSASRGYYYEQYF	TGCGCCAGCAGCGCTAGCCGGGGTTATTACTACGAGCAGTACTTC
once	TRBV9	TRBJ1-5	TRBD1	CASSSGTGPNQPQHF	TGTGCCAGCAGCTCGGGGACAGGCCCAAATCAGCCCCAGCATTTT
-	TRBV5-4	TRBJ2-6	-	CASSLAPSGANVLTF	TGTGCCAGCAGCTTGGCCCCCTCTGGGGCCAACGTCCTGACTTTC
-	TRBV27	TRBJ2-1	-	CASSSHPDSYNEQFF	TGTGCCAGCAGTTCCCACCCAGACAGTTACAATGAGCAGTTCTTC
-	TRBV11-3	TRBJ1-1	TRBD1	CASSSGTGLNTEAFF	TGTGCCAGCAGTTCCGGGACAGGACTGAACACTGAAGCTTTCTTT
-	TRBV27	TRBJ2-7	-	CASRSGPSSYEQYF	TGTGCCAGCAGATCCGGGCCAAGCTCCTACGAGCAGTACTTC
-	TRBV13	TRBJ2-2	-	CASSLNPGLGNTGELFF	TGTGCCAGCAGCTTAAACCCGGGGCTAGGGAACACCGGGGAGCTGTTTTTT
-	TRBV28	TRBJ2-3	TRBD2	CASSGGTSGSHPSFDTQYF	TGTGCCAGCAGCGGCGGGACTAGCGGGAGCCATCCAAGTTTTGATACGCAGTATTTT
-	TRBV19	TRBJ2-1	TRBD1	CASSLRQGAYYNEQFF	TGTGCCAGTAGCCTAAGACAGGGGGCTTACTACAATGAGCAGTTCTTC
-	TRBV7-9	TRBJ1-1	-	CASSLANGGNTEAFF	TGTGCCAGCAGCTTAGCCAATGGGGGAAACACTGAAGCTTTCTTT
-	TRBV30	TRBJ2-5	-	CAWSSGTHSRQTQYF	TGTGCCTGGAGTTCCGGGACTCATAGTCGGCAGACCCAGTACTTC